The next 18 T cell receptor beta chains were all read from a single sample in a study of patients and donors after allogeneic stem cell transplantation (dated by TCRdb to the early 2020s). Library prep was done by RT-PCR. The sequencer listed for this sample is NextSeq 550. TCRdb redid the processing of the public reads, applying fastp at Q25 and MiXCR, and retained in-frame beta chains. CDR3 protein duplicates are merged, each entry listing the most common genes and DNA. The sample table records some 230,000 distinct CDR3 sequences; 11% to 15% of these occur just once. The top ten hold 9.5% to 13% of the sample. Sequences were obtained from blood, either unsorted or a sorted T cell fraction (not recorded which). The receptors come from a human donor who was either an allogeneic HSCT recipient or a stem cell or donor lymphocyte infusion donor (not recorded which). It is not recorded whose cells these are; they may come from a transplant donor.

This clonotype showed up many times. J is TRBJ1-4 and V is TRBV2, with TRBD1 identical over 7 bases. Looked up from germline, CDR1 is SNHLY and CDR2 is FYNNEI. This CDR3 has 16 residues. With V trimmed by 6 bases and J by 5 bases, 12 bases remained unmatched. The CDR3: CASRARAGTVNEKLFF. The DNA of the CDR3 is TGTGCCAGCAGGGCCAGAGCCGGGACAGTCAATGAAAAACTGTTTTTT.

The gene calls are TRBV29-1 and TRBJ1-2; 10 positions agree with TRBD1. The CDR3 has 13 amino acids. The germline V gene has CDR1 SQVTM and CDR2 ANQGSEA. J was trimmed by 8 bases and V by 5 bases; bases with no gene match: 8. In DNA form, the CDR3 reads TGCAGCGTTTGGGCCGGGACAGGGGAAGGCTACACCTTC. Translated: CSVWAGTGEGYTF.

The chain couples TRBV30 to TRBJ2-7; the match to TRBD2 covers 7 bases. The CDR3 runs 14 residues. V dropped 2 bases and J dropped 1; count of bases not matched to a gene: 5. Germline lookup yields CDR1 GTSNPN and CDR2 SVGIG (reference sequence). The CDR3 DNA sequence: TGTGCCTGGAGTAGGCGGGGGTATTCCTACGAGCAGTACTTC. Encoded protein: CAWSRRGYSYEQYF.

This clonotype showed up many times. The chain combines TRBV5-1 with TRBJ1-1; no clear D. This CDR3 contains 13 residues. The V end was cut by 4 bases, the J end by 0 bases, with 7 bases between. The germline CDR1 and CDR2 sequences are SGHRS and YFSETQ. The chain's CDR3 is CASSPGMNTEAFF. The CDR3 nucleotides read TGCGCCAGCAGCCCCGGGATGAACACTGAAGCTTTCTTT.

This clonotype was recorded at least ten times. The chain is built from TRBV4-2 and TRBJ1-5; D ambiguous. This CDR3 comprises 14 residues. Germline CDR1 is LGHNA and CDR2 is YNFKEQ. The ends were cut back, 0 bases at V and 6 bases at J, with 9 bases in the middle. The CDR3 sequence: CASSQDEYTQPQHF. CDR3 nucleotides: TGTGCCAGCAGCCAAGATGAGTATACTCAGCCCCAGCATTTT.

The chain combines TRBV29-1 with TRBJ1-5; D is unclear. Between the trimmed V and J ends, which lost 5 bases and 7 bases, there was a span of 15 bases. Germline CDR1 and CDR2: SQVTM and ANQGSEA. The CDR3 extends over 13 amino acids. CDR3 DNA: TGCAGCGTTCGTCAGGTAGGGAACCAGCCCCAGCATTTT. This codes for CSVRQVGNQPQHF.

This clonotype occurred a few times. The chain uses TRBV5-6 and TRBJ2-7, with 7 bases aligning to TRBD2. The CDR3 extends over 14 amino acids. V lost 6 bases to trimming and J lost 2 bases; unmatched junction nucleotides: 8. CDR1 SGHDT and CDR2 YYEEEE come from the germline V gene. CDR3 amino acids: CASTPGGGAYEQYF. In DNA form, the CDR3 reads TGTGCCAGCACGCCTGGGGGGGGAGCCTACGAGCAGTACTTC. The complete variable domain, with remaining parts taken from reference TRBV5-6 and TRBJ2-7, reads DAGVTQSPTHLIKTRGQQVTLRCSPKSGHDTVSWYQQALGQGPQFIFQYYEEEERQRGNFPDRFSGHQFPNYSSELNVNALLLGDSALYLCASTPGGGAYEQYFGPGTRLTVT.

This CDR3 is CASSGTGTAGYEQYF. The CDR3 DNA reads TGTGCCAGCAGCGGAACCGGGACAGCAGGATACGAGCAGTACTTC. The chain recombines TRBV5-4 with TRBJ2-7; TRBD1 matches at 7 bases. The CDR3 is 15 residues long. Unmatched junction bases numbered 11, after V lost 4 bases and J lost 4 bases. CDR1 is SGHNT and CDR2 is YYREEE in the germline V gene (reference sequence).

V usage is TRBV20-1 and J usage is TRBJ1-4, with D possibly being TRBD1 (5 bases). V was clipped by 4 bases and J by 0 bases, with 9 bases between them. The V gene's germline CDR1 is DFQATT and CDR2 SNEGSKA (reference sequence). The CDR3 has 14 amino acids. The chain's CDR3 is CSATDRATNEKLFF. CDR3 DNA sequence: TGCAGTGCTACCGACAGAGCAACTAATGAAAAACTGTTTTTT.

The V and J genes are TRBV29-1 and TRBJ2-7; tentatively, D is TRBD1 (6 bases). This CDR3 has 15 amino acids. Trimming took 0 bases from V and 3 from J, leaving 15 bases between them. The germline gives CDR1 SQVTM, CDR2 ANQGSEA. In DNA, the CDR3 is TGCAGCGTTGAAGATCTTCGGACAGATCACTACGAGCAGTACTTC. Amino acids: CSVEDLRTDHYEQYF.

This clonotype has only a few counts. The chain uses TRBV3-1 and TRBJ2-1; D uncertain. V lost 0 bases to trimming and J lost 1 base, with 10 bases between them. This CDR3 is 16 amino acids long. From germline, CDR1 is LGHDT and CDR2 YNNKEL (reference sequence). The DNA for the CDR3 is TGTGCCAGCAGCCAAGATCCCGACTTATCCTACAATGAGCAGTTCTTC. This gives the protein CASSQDPDLSYNEQFF.

The CDR3 sequence: CSARGTSGGSYNEQFF. DNA of the CDR3: TGCAGTGCCCGCGGGACTAGCGGGGGGTCCTACAATGAGCAGTTCTTC. The V gene is TRBV20-1, the J gene TRBJ2-1; 15 bases are shared with TRBD2. Trimming removed 6 bases from V and 1 base from J; junction bases left unmatched: 4. This CDR3 has 16 amino acids. CDR1 DFQATT and CDR2 SNEGSKA come from the germline V gene (reference sequence).

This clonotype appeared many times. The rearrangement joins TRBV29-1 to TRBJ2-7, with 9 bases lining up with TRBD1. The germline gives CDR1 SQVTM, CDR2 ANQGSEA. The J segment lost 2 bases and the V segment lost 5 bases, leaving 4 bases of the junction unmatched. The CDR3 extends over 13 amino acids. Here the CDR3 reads CSVLRDRAYEQYF. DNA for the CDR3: TGCAGCGTTCTCCGGGACAGGGCCTACGAGCAGTACTTC.

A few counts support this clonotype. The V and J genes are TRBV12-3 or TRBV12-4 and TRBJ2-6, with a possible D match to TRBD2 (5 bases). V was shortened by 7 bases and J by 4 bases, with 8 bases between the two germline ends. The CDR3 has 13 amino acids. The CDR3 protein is CASNERGANVLTF. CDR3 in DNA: TGTGCCAGCAACGAGCGGGGGGCCAACGTCCTGACTTTC.

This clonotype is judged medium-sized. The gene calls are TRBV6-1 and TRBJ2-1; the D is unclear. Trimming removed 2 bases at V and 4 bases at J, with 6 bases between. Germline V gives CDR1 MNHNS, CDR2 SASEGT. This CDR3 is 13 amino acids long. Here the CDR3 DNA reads TGTGCCAGCAGTGAATACGCTTACAATGAGCAGTTCTTC. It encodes CASSEYAYNEQFF.

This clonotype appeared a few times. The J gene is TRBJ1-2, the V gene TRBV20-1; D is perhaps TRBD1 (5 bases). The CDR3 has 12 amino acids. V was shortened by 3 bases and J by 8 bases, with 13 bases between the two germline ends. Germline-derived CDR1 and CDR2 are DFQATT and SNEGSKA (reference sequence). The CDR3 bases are TGCAGTGCTAGTCGTGGGGCTGGAGGCTACACCTTC. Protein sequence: CSASRGAGGYTF.

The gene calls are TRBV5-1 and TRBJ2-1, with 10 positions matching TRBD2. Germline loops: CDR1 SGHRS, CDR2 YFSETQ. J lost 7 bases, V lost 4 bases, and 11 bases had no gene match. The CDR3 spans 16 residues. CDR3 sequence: CASSKSSGGAINEQFF. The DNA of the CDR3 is TGCGCCAGCAGCAAATCCAGCGGGGGGGCGATTAATGAGCAGTTCTTC.

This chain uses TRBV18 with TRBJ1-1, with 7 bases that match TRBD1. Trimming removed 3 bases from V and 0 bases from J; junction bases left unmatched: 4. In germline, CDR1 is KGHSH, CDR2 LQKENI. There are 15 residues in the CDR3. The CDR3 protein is CASSPTGVMNTEAFF. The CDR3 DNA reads TGTGCCAGCTCACCCACAGGGGTAATGAACACTGAAGCTTTCTTT.